Sequencing of this T cell receptor beta chain was carried out in a study of blood T cell repertoires in COVID-19. Study information: The study drew acute and convalescent COVID-19 samples from the United States, Italy and Spain. PBMCs, B-cell-depleted T cells, or T cells provided the cDNA or gDNA that made up the material.

V was shortened by 7 bases and J by 7 bases, with 22 bases between the two germline ends. The CDR3 totals 14 residues. Looked up from germline, CDR1 is SQVTM and CDR2 is ANQGSEA. TCRdb's table, derived via immunoSEQ multiplex PCR, lists solely in-frame clones and lacks some. This table has about 98,000 clones, around 81% appearing once. The receptor's source is a man in his sixties with acute or convalescent COVID-19. Sequencing was done on a sample of peripheral blood. The gene calls are TRBV29-1 and TRBJ1-2; D not certain. The CDR3 region is CSASLTSGIGGYTF. CDR3 in DNA: TGCAGCGCATCCTTGACCTCGGGGATCGGTGGCTACACCTTC.